Detailed here is one T cell receptor beta chain. Its antigen remains unidentified. The input lacks base qualities; no much larger clone sits a single base away. This sample was included in a study of shared T cell receptors in the human thymus (dated by TCRdb to the early 2020s). Concerning the study at large: The study investigated the way shared, self-reactive T-cell receptor alpha chains are produced in the human thymus.

The method was the immunoSEQ multiplex PCR assay. TCRdb provides this immuneACCESS table in a form limited to in-frame rearrangements. Some clones are lacking; in checked studies, under half of them reflect an unresolved V gene, and why the rest are absent is not known. Present in this sample are about 500,000 clones, roughly 74% of which were seen just once. Clones ranked in the top ten supply more than 0.01% of the sample. These sequences were also reported in another study, on human thymus T cells. As the second publication notes: The donors were immunologically healthy infants in Finland who had open corrective cardiac surgery for congenital heart defects. Thymus tissue was collected as surgical resects that were removed during corrective cardiac surgery. Both the thymic and the peripheral blood repertoires appeared to show biased V and J gene segment usage. Highly overlapping thymic TCR repertoires among unrelated individuals were reported in the related research. TCR alpha and beta repertoires from about 8 infant thymus samples and a few related peripheral blood samples were characterized in the study. The infant donors were roughly 6 to 250 days old, and the cohort included over 5 males and a couple of females. Thymocytes were mechanically released from the tissue and were stored as pellets of roughly 9-31 million cells at -70 degrees C. A QIAsymphony instrument was used to extract genomic DNA from the frozen cell pellets. The immunoSEQ multiplex PCR assay was used to amplify the TCRB and TCRAD loci from a standardized quantity of quality-controlled genomic DNA. The amplicons spanned the V(D)J region and were long enough to cover the CDR3 and allow V and J genes to be identified. The amplicons were sequenced on an Illumina platform via the commercial immunoSEQ service. Corrections for primer bias and sequencing errors followed previously described methods, while TCRAD and TCRB definitions were based on the IMGT database. immunoSEQ Analyzer 3.0 and VDJTools were used for repertoire analysis, which covered basic statistics, V/J segment usage, diversity estimates, rarefaction and pairwise overlap. Chao1, ChaoE, Efron-Thisted, Shannon and inverse Simpson indices were used to estimate diversity, which was also estimated on datasets down-sampled to the smallest sample. Repertoire overlap used strict matching of CDR3 nucleotide sequence, V gene and J gene, with Jaccard-based multidimensional scaling clustering. On average, roughly 800,000 unique TCRB clonotypes were obtained from thymus samples, compared with about 84,000 from blood samples.

Sequenced: thymocytes. This TCR was recovered from a boy in the first two years of life with a congenital heart defect. Donor details come from another sample of the same person, matched by shared clones.

The CDR3 loop reads CAWSLSRDRDYEQYF. Read as DNA, the sequence is TGTGCCTGGTCCCTCTCCCGGGACAGGGACTACGAGCAGTACTTC. The sequence joins TRBV30 to TRBJ2-7; 9 of the junction bases match TRBD1. Via the germline V gene (reference sequence), CDR1 is GTSNPN and CDR2 SVGIG. The cysteine opens and the phenylalanine closes a CDR3 of 15 amino acids. Of all the DNA, just the CDR3 is kept, 45 bases in frame from base 1. Ends trimmed: V by 5 bases, J by 3 bases; bases unmatched to a gene: 11. Reference TRBV30 and TRBJ2-7 genes cover what lies past the CDR3, so the full variable domain is SQTIHQWPATLVQPVGSPLSLECTVEGTSNPNLYWYRQAAGRGLQLLFYSVGIGQISSEVPQNLSASRPQDRQFILSSKKLLLSDSGFYLCAWSLSRDRDYEQYFGPGTRLTVT.